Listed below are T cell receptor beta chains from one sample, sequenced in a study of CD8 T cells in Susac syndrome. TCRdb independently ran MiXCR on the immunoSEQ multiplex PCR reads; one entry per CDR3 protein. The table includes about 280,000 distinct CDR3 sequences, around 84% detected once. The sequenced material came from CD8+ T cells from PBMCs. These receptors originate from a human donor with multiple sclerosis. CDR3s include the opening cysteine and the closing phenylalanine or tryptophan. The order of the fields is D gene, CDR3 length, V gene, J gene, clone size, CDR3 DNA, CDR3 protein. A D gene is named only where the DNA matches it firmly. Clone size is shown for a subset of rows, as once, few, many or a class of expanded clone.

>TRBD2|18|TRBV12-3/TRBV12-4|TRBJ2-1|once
TGTGCCAGCAGACCCCAGCCGCGGCGGGAGTTAACCTACAATGAGCAGTTCTTC
CASRPQPRRELTYNEQFF
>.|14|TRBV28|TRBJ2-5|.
TGTGCCAGCAGCCGGGACGGATTCCAAGAGACCCAGTACTTC
CASSRDGFQETQYF
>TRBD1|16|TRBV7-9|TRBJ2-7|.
TGTGCCAGCAGCCCGCGCCAATGGGACAGGGGCTACGAGCAGTACTTC
CASSPRQWDRGYEQYF
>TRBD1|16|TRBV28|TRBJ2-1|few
TGTGCCAGCAGCCTACCGGGACAGGGGACCTACAATGAGCAGTTCTTT
CASSLPGQGTYNEQFF
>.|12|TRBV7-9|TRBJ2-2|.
TGTGCCAGCAGCGTCCTGGGAGGGGAGCTGTTTTTT
CASSVLGGELFF
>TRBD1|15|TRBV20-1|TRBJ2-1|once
TGCAGTGCTATCTCGGGACAGGGGTCCTACAATGAGCAGTTCTTC
CSAISGQGSYNEQFF
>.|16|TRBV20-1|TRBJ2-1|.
TGCAGTGCTAGGGGGCTAGCTCTAGGGCCTTACAATGAGCAGTTCTTC
CSARGLALGPYNEQFF
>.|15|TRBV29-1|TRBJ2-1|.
TGCAGCGTTGAAGATCGAGGCGAGCCCGACTATGAGCAGTTCTTC
CSVEDRGEPDYEQFF
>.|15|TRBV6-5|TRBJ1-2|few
TGTGCCAGCAGTTACCTCCAGGACAGCCTCTATGGCTACACCTTC
CASSYLQDSLYGYTF
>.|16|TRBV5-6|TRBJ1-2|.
TGTGCCAGCAGCTTGAATGAGTGGGGAACGAACTATGGCTACACCTTC
CASSLNEWGTNYGYTF
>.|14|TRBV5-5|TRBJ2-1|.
TGTGCCAGCAGCTTGGGGGACGTCTACAATGAGCAGTTCTTC
CASSLGDVYNEQFF
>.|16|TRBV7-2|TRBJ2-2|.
TGTGCCAGCAGCCCCTTTGGGGGGCGAGACACCGGGGAGCTGTTTTTT
CASSPFGGRDTGELFF
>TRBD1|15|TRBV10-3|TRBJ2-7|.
TGTGCCATCAGTGAGGCCGGGACAGGGCCCTACGAGCAGTACTTC
CAISEAGTGPYEQYF
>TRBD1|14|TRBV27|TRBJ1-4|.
TGTGCCAGCAGTTGGACAGGGGCCGAAGAAAAACTGTTTTTT
CASSWTGAEEKLFF
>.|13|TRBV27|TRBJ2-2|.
TGTGCCAGCAGTTTTTCTTCGGCCGGGGAGCTGTTTTTT
CASSFSSAGELFF
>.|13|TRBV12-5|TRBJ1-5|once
TGTGCTAGTGGCGTGGGGGGAAATCAGCCCCAGCATTTT
CASGVGGNQPQHF
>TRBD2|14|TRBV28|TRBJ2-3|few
TGTGCCAGCAAACCAGCGGGAGAAACAGATACGCAGTATTTT
CASKPAGETDTQYF
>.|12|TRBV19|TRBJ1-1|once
TGTGCCAGTAGCCAACCGGGTTCTGAAGCTTTCTTT
CASSQPGSEAFF
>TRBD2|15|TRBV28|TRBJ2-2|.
TGTGCCAGCAGGGGGACTAGCGACGACACCGGGGAGCTGTTTTTT
CASRGTSDDTGELFF
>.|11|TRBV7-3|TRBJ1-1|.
TGTGCCAGCAGCTTGGAGGGTGAAGCTTTCTTT
CASSLEGEAFF
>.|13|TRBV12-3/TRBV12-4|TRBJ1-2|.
TGTGCCAGCAGTTTTAAAGGGAACTATGGCTACACCTTC
CASSFKGNYGYTF
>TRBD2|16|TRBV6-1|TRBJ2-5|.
TGTGCCAGCAGTAAATGGACTAGCGCCGAATCGGGGACCCAGTACTTC
CASSKWTSAESGTQYF